This T cell receptor beta chain appears in the sequencing data of a study of cytomegalovirus exposure and HLA in healthy donors. Study results and caveats: An analysis that came later showed most CMV-associated TCR beta chains appearing HLA-restricted. CMV serostatus was the sole immune exposure information available. TCR beta V- and J-gene trimming, according to a later analysis, was linked to a missense DCLRE1C variant.

PCR involved 60 Vbeta and 13 Jbeta primers. This table comes from immunoSEQ multiplex PCR, and its TCRdb copy is limited to in-frame clones, with some not included. Of about 120,000 clones in the sample, 80% were seen once. Germline-derived CDR1 and CDR2 are LNHDA and SQIVND (reference sequence). With V trimmed by 4 bases and J by 4 bases, 24 bases remained unmatched. The CDR3 runs 20 residues. All the people who gave samples were healthy bone marrow donors. Comment on this clone: Its target is not known.

The clonotype comes from a female donor in good health and CMV-seropositive. The chain joins TRBV19 to TRBJ1-2; TRBD1 agrees at 7 bases. Sequenced: PBMCs. The CDR3 here is CASSTGRSTGREWTGYGYTF. Here the CDR3 DNA reads TGTGCCAGTAGTACCGGCCGATCGACAGGGCGAGAATGGACTGGCTATGGCTACACCTTC.